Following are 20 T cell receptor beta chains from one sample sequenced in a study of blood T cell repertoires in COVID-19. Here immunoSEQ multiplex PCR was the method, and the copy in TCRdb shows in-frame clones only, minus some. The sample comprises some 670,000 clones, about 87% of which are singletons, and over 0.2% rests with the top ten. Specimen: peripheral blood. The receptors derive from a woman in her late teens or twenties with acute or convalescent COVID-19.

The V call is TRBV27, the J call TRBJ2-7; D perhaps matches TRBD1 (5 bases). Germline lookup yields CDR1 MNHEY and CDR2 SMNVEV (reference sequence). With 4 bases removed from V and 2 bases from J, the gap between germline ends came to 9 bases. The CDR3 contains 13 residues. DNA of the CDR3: TGTGCCAGCAGTTACAGGCCTCCCTACGAGCAGTACTTC. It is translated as CASSYRPPYEQYF.

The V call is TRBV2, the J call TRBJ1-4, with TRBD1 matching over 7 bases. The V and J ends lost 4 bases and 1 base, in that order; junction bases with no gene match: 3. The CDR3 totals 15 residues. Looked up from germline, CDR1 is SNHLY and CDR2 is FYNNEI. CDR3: CASSARQGTNEKLFF. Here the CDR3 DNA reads TGTGCCAGCAGTGCACGACAGGGAACTAATGAAAAACTGTTTTTT.

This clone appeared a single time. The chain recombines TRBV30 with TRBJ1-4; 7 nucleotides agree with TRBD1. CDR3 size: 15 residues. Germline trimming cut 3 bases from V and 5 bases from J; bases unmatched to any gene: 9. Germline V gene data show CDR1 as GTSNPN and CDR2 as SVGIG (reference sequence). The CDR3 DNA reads TGTGCCTGGAGCGGCGCGACAGGGAGGAATGAAAAACTGTTTTTT. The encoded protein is CAWSGATGRNEKLFF.

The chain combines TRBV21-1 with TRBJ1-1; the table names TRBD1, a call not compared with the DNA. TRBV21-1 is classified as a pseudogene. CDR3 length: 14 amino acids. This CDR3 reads CASSKVVTGLTAFF. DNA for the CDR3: TGTGCCAGCAGCAAAGTTGTAACAGGCCTTACGGCTTTCTTT.

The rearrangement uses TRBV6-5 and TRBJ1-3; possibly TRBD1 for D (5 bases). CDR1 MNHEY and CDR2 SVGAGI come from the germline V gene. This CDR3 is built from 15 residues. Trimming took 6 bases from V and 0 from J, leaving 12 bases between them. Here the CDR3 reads CASSSDSYSGNTIYF. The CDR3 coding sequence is TGTGCCAGCAGCTCAGACAGCTACTCTGGAAACACCATATATTTT.

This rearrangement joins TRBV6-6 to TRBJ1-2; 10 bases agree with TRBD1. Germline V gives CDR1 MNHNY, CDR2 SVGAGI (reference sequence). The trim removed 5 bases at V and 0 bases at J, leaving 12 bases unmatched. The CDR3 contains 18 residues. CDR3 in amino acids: CASSPGDRGDPTNYGYTF. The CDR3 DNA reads TGTGCCAGCAGTCCCGGGGACAGGGGAGATCCTACTAACTATGGCTACACCTTC.

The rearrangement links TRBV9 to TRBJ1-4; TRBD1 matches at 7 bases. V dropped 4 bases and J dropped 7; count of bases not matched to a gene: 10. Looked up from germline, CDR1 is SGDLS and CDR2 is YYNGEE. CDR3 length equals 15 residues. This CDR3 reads CASSSSTGMGEKLFF. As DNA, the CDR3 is TGTGCCAGCAGCTCCTCGACAGGGATGGGTGAAAAACTGTTTTTT.

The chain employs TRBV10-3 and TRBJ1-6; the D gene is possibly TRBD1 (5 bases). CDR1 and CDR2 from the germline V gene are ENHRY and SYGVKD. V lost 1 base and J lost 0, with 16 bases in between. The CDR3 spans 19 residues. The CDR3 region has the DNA TGTGCCATCAGTGAGTTTATAGAAAGGGGTAGCTCCTATAATTCACCCCTCCACTTT. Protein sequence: CAISEFIERGSSYNSPLHF.

CDR3 bases: TGTGCCAGCACTCTGACAGGGAACTATGGCTACACCTTC. Translation: CASTLTGNYGYTF. The chain couples TRBV2 to TRBJ1-2, with 7 bases matching TRBD1. Germline assignment: CDR1 SNHLY and CDR2 FYNNEI. The CDR3 is 13 residues long. J was trimmed by 2 bases and V by 7 bases; bases with no gene match: 4.

The CDR3, as DNA: TGTGCCAGCAACAAAGGGAGAGGGAAGCCCAATCAGCCCCAGCATTTT. Translation gives CASNKGRGKPNQPQHF. This chain links TRBV21-1 with TRBJ1-5. TRBV21-1 is deemed a pseudogene. CDR3 length: 16 residues.

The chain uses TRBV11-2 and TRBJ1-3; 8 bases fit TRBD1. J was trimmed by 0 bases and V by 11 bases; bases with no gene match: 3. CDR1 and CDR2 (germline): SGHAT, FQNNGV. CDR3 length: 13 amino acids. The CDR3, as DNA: TGTGCCGGGGGGACAGGCTCTGGAAACACCATATATTTT. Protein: CAGGTGSGNTIYF.

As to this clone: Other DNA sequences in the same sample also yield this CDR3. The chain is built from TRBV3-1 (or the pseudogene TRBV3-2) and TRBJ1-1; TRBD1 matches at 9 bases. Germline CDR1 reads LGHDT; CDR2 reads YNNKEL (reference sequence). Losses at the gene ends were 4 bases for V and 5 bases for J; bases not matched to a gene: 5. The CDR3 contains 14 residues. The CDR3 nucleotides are TGTGCCAGCAGCCTCGGGACAGGGCGAACTGAAGCTTTCTTT. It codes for CASSLGTGRTEAFF.

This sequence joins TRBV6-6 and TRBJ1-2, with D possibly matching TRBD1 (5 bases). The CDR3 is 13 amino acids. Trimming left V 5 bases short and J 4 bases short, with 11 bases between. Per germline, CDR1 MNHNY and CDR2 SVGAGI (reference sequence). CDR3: CASSRQSGYGYTF. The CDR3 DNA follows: TGTGCCAGCAGTCGACAGTCGGGCTATGGCTACACCTTC.

CDR3 coding DNA: TGTGCCAGCAGCAAAAGGAGGCTTAATGAAAAACTGTTTTTT. Translated: CASSKRRLNEKLFF. The gene calls are TRBV21-1 and TRBJ1-4. TRBV21-1 is termed a pseudogene. CDR3 length: 14 amino acids.

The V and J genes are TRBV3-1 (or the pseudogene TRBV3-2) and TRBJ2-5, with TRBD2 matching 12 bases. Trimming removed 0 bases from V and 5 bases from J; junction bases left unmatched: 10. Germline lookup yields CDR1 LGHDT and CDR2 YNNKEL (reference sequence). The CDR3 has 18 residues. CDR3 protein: CASSQEGLAGGRLETQYF. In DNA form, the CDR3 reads TGTGCCAGCAGCCAAGAGGGGCTAGCGGGGGGGCGGTTGGAGACCCAGTACTTC.

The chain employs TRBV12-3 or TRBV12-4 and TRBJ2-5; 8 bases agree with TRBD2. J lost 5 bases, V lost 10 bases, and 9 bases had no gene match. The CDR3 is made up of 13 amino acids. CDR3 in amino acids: CATARRGGETQYF. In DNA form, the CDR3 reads TGTGCCACCGCTCGCCGGGGGGGGGAGACCCAGTACTTC.

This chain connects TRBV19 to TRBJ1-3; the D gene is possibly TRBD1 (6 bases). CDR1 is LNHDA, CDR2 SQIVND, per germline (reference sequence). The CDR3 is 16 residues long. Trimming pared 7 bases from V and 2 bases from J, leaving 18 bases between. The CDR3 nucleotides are TGTGCCAGTACCCCCCTTGGGGGACAAGCTGGAAACACCATATATTTT. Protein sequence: CASTPLGGQAGNTIYF.

CDR3 coding DNA: TGTGCCAGCAGTTCGGACAGGAACTATGGCTACACCTTC. As protein: CASSSDRNYGYTF. This chain links TRBV12-3 or TRBV12-4 with TRBJ1-2; TRBD1 matches 7 bases. Trimming took 4 bases from V and 2 from J; bases not matched to a gene: 1. The CDR3 spans 13 residues.

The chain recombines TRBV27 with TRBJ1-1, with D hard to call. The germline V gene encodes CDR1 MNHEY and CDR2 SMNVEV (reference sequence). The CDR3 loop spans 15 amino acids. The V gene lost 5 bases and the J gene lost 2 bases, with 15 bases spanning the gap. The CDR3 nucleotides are TGTGCCAGCAGTCCCTTGATGGGAGGAAACACTGAAGCTTTCTTT. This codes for CASSPLMGGNTEAFF.

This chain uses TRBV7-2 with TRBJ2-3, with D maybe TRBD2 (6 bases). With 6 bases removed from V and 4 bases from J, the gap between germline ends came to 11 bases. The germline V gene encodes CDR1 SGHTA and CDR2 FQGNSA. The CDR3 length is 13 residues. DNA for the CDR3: TGTGCCAGCAGGAAAGGAGGGGCAGATACGCAGTATTTT. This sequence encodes CASRKGGADTQYF.